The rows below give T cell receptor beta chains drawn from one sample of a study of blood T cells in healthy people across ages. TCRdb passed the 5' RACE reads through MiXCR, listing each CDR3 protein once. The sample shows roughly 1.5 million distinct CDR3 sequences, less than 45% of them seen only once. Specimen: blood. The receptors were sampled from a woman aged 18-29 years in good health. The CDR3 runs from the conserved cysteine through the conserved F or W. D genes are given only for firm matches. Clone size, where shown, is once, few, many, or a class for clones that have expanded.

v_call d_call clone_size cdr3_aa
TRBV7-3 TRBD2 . CASRLRGGSANTGELFF
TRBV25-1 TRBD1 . CASSEAGQGIDTQYF
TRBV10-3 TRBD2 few CATRESGVYFETQYF
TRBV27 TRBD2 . CASSFSRTSGASYEQYF
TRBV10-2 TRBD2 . CASSETLSVTSSNFSGANVLTF
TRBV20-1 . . CSARGHDTDTQYF
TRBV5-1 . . CASGEGRSYGYTF
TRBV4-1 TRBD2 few CASSQDQGLAGLGGTDTQYF
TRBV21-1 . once CASSKAPLYEQYF
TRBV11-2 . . CASSLDWQGGGYTF
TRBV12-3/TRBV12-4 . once CASSFGTGQYF
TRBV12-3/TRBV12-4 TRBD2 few CASRQGLAGLADTQYF
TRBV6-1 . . CASIKDRFYQPQHF
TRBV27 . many CASSLWGPDTQYF
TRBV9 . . CASSVENYGYTF
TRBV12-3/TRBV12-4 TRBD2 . CASVAGRNNEQFF
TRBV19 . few CASSIVGHHYYGYTF
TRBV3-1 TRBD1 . CASSQTGLGNEQFF
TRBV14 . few CASSQVSRGAYNEQFF
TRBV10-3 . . CAISRRDNEGYTF
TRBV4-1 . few CASSQGGWVYEQYF
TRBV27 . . CASSPTRNGETQYF
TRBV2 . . CASSEWGYDEQFF
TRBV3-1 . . CASSQSQGKLFF
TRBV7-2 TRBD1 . CASSRDRGLIYGYTF
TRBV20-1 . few CSAGQINYGYTF
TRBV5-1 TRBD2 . CASSFQASGGGEQFF
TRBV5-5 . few CASSGWRLSGANVLTF
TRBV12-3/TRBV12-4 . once CASRAGTGPVRQYF
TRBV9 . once CASSVAGGSTEAFF
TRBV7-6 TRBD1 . CASSLTGITYNSPLHF
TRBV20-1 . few CSAFEKGMAYNEQFF
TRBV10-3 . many CAISVADEQFF
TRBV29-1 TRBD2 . CSVEGGGLAGARCEQFF
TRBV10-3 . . CAISDRASAYEQYF
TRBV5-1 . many CASSRQLSTNEKLFF
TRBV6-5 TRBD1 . CASSLRTGGREQYF
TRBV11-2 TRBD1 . CASSRGQRDQPQHF
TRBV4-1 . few CASSRYQLETYEQYF
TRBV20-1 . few CSAIGGGIKNIQYF
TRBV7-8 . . CASSVGMTDTQYF
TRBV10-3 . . CAISALNSNTEAFF
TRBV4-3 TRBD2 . CASSQDGGPSGSLADTQYF
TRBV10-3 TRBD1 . CAISDQPLGTGFQETLYF
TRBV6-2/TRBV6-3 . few CASSYSRAPNYGYTF
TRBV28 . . CASSLIAFGGDTDTQYF